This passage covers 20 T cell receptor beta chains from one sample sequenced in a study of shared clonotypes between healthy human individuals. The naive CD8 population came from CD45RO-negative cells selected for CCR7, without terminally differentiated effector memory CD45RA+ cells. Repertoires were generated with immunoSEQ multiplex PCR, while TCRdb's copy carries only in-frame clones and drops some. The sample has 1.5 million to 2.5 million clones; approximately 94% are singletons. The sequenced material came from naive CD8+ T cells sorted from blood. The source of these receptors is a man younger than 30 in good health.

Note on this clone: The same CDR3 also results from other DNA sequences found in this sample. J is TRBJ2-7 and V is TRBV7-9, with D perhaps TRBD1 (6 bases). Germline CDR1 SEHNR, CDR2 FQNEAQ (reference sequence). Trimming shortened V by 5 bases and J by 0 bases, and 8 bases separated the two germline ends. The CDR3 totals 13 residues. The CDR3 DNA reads TGTGCCAGCAGCCAGGGGAGCTCCTACGAGCAGTACTTC. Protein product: CASSQGSSYEQYF.

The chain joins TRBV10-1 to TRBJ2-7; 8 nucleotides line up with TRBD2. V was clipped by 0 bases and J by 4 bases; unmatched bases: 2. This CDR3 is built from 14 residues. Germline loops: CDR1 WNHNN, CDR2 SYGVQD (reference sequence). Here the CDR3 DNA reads TGCGCCAGCAGTGAGTCGGCTAGCGGGTACGAGCAGTACTTC. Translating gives CASSESASGYEQYF.

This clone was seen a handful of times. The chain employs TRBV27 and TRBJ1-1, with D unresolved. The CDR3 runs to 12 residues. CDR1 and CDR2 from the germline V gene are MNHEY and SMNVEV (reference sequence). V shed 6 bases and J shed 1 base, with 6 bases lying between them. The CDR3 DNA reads TGTGCCAGCAGACGTCAGAACACTGAAGCTTTCTTT. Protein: CASRRQNTEAFF.

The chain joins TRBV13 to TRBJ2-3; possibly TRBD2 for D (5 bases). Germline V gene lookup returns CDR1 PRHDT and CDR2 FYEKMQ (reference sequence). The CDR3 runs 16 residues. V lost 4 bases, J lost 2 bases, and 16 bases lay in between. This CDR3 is CASSSRGERPTDTQYF. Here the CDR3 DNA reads TGTGCCAGCAGCTCCCGGGGAGAGCGTCCCACAGATACGCAGTATTTT.

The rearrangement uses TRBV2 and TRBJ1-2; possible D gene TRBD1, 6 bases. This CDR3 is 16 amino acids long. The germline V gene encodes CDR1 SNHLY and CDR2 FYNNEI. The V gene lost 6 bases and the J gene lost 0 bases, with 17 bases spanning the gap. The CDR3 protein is CASSLTSGTPNYGYTF. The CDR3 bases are TGTGCCAGCAGCCTAACTTCCGGGACACCTAACTATGGCTACACCTTC.

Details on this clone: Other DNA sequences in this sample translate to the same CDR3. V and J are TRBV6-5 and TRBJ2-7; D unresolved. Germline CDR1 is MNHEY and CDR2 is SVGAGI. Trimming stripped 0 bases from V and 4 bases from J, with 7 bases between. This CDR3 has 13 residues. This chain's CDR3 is CASSYSEDYEQYF. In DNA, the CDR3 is TGTGCCAGCAGTTACTCGGAAGATTACGAGCAGTACTTC.

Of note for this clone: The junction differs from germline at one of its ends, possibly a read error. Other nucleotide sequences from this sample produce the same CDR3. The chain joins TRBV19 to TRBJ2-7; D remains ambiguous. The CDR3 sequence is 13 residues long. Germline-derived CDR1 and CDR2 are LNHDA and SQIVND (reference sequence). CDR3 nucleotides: TGTGCCAGTAGCATAGGTTCAGGCTACGAGCAGTACTTC. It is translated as CASSIGSGYEQYF.

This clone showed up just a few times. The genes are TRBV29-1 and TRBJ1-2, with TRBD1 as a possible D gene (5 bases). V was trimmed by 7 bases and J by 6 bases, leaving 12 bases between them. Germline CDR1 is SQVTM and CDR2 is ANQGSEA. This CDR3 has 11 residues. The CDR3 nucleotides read TGCAGCGGCGGGCGGGGCGATGGCTACACCTTC. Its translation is CSGGRGDGYTF.

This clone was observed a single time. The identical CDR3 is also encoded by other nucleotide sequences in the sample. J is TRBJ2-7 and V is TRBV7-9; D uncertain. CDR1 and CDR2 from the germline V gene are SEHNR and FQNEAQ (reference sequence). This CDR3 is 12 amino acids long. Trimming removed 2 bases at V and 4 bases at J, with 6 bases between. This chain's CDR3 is CASSLKGYEQYF. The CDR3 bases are TGTGCCAGCAGCTTAAAGGGATACGAGCAGTACTTC.

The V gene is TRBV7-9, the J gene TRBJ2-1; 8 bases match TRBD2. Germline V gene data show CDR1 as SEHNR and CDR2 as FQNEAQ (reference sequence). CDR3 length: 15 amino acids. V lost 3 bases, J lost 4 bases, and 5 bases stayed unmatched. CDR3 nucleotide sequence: TGTGCCAGCAGCTTCACTAGCGGATCATACAATGAGCAGTTCTTC. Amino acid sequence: CASSFTSGSYNEQFF.

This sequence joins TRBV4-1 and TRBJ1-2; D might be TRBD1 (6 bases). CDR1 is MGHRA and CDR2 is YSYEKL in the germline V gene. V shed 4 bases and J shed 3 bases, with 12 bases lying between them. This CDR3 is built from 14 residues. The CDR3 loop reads CASSRTDSYYGYTF. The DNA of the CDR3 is TGCGCCAGCAGCCGCACGGACAGCTACTATGGCTACACCTTC.

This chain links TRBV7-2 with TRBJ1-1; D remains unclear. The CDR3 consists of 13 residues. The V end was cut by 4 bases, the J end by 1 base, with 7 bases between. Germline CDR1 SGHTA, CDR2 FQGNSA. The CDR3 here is CASSYTKNTEAFF. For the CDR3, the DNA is TGTGCCAGCAGCTACACGAAGAACACTGAAGCTTTCTTT.

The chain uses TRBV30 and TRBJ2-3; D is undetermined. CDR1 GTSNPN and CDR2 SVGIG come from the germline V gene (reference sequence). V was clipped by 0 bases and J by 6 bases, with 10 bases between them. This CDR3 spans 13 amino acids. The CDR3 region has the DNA TGTGCCTGGAGTGTACTGGTATCGGATACGCAGTATTTT. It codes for CAWSVLVSDTQYF.

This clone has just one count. As DNA, the CDR3 is TGTGCCAGCAGCTTAGGCGGTGGGGGGCCAGCGGATAACTATGGCTACACCTTC. It specifies CASSLGGGGPADNYGYTF. The genes are TRBV11-2 and TRBJ1-2; D is perhaps TRBD1 (6 bases). The CDR3 consists of 18 residues. V gave up 1 base and J gave up 1 base, with 19 bases separating them. CDR1 is SGHAT, CDR2 FQNNGV, per germline.

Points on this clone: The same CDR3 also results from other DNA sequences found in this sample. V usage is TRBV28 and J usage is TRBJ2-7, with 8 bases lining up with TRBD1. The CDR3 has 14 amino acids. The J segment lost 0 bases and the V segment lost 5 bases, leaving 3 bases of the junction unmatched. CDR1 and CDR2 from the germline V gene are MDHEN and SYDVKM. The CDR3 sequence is CASSRTGSSYEQYF. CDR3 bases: TGTGCCAGCAGTAGGACAGGGAGCTCCTACGAGCAGTACTTC.

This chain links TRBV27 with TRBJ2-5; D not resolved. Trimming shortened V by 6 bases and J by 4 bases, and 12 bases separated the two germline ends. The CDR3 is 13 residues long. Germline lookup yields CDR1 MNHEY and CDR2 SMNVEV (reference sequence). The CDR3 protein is CASRGWDLETQYF. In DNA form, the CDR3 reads TGTGCCAGCAGGGGGTGGGATCTAGAGACCCAGTACTTC.

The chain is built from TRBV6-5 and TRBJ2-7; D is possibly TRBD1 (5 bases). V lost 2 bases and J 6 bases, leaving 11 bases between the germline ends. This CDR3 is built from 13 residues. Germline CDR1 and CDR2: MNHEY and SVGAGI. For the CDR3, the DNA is TGTGCCAGCAGTTACGGCAGGGTAGGCGAGCAGTACTTC. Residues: CASSYGRVGEQYF.

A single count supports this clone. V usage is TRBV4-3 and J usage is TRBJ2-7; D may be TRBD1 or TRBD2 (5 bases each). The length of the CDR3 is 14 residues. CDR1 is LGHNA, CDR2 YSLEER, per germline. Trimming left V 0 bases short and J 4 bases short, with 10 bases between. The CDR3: CASSQDVGGYEQYF. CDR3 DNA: TGCGCCAGCAGCCAAGATGTTGGGGGTTACGAGCAGTACTTC.

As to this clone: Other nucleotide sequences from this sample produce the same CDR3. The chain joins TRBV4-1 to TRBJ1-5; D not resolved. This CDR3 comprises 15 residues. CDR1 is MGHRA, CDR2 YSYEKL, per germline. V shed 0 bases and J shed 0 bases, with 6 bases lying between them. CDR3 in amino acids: CASSQDDGSNQPQHF. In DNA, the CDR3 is TGCGCCAGCAGCCAAGACGACGGTAGCAATCAGCCCCAGCATTTT.

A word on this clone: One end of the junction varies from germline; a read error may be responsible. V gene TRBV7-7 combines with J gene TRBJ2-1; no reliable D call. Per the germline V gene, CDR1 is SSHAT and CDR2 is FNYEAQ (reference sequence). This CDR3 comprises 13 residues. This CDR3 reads CASSLGLYNEQFF. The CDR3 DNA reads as TGTGCTAGCAGCTTGGGCCTGTACAATGAGCAGTTCTTC.